This T cell receptor beta chain was recorded in a study of vaccination and CD4 T cells after COVID-19. Study context: The stimulating agents, overlapping spike peptides, came from SARS-CoV-2, HCoV-NL63, HCoV-OC43 and HCoV-229E.

Notes on this clonotype: The target antigen is unknown.

As to treatment: roughly 10-day PBMC culture with coronavirus spike peptide pools or control peptides (ViraFEST assay). Culture of 1.9 million or so PBMCs per well took place with about 9.8 IU/ml IL-2 and roughly 9.8 ug/ml peptide pools. Half the growth medium was swapped for new IL-2 medium on days 3 and 7. The Oncomine TCR Beta short-read assay sequenced DNA from cultured CD4+ T cells. Genomic DNA was taken out of cultured CD4+ T cells by extraction. TCRdb fed the PCR reads into MiXCR, producing one record per CDR3 protein. The sample has 11,000 to 15,000 distinct CDR3 sequences; less than 70% are singletons. Germline loops: CDR1 WNHNN, CDR2 SYGVQD (reference sequence). The CDR3 consists of 13 residues. Trimming removed 2 bases from V and 6 bases from J, with 7 bases in between.

The receptor's source is a human donor who had recovered from COVID-19. This rearrangement joins TRBV10-1 to TRBJ2-2; D is ambiguous. Sequencing was performed on CD4+ T cells from blood, cultured in vitro, taken before SARS-CoV-2 vaccination. CDR3 sequence reads: CASSERTPGELFF. The CDR3 bases are TGCGCCAGCAGTGAGCGGACCCCCGGGGAGCTGTTTTTT.